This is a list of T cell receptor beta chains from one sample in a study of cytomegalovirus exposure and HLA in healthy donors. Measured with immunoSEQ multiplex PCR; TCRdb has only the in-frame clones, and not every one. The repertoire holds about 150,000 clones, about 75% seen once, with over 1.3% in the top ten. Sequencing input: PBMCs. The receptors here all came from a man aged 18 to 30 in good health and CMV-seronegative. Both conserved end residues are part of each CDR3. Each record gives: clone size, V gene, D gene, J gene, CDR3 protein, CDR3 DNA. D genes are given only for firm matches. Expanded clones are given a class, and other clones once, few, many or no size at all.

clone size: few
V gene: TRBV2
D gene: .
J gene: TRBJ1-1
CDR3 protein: CASSISGTEAFF
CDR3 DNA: TGTGCCAGCAGTATTTCGGGAACTGAAGCTTTCTTT

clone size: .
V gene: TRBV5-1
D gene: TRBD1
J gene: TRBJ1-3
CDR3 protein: CASSPDRDSAGNTIYF
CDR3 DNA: TGCGCCAGCAGCCCCGACCGGGACAGCGCTGGAAACACCATATATTTT

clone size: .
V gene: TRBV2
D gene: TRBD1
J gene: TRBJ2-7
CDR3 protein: CASSEGTGALRTYF
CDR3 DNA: TGTGCCAGCAGCGAGGGGACAGGGGCCCTACGGACGTACTTC

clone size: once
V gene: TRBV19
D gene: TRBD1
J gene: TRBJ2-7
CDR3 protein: CASSSWTGEGEQYF
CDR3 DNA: TGTGCCAGTAGTTCGTGGACAGGGGAAGGCGAGCAGTACTTC

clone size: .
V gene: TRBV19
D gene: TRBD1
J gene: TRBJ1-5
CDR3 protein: CASSGTGGGQPQHF
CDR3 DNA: TGTGCCAGTAGTGGAACAGGGGGCGGTCAGCCCCAGCATTTT

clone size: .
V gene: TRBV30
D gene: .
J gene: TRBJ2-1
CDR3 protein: CAWSVLSPNSYNEQFF
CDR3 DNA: TGTGCCTGGAGTGTACTCTCGCCAAACTCCTACAATGAGCAGTTCTTC

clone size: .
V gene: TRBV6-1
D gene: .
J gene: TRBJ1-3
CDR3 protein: CASSWSPTDTIYF
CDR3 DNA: TGTGCCAGCAGTTGGTCACCCACGGACACCATATATTTT

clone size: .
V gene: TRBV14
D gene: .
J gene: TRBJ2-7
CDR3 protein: CASSQDPRGDYEQYF
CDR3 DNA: TGTGCCAGCAGCCAAGACCCCAGGGGCGACTACGAGCAGTACTTC

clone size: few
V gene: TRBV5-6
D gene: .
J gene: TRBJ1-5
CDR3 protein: CASSLGRGYQPQHF
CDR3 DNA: TGTGCCAGCAGCCTGGGCAGGGGCTATCAGCCCCAGCATTTT

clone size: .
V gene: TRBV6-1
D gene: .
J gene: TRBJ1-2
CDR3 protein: CASSEGVKNYGYTF
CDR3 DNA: TGTGCCAGCAGTGAAGGAGTCAAGAACTATGGCTACACCTTC

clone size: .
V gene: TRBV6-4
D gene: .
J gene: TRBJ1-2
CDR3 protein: CASSPVGPPTDYGYTF
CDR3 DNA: TGTGCCAGCAGTCCCGTGGGGCCCCCCACCGACTATGGCTACACCTTC

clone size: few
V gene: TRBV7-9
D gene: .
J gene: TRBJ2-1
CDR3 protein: CASADSYNEQFF
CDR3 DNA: TGTGCCAGCGCAGATTCCTACAATGAGCAGTTCTTC

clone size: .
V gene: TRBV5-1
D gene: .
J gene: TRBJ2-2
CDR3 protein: CASFDRTNTGELFF
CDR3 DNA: TGCGCCAGCTTTGACAGGACCAACACCGGGGAGCTGTTTTTT

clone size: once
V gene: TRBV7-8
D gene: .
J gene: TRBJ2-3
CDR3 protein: CASSLARIPTRTDTQYF
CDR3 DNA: TGTGCCAGCAGCTTAGCGCGTATTCCTACTCGCACAGATACGCAGTATTTT

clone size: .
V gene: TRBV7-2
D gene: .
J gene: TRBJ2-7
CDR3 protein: CASSLAGSSYEQYF
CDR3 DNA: TGTGCCAGCAGCTTAGCAGGGAGCTCCTACGAGCAGTACTTC

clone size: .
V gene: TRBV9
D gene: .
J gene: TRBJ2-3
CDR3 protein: CASSVFGQQTSTDTQYF
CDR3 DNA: TGTGCCAGCAGCGTATTCGGACAACAAACTAGCACAGATACGCAGTATTTT

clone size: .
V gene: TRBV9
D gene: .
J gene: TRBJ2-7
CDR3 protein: CASSVAPSGSYEQYF
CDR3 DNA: TGTGCCAGCAGCGTAGCCCCCTCAGGTTCCTACGAGCAGTACTTC

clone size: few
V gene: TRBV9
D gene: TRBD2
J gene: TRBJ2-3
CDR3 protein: CASSVALGLAGGGSTDTQYF
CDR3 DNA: TGTGCCAGCAGCGTAGCCCTCGGACTAGCGGGAGGAGGGAGTACAGATACGCAGTATTTT

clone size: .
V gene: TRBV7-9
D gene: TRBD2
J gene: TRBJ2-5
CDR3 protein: CASSPRTGTSEETQYF
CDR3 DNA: TGTGCCAGCAGCCCCAGGACCGGGACTAGCGAGGAGACCCAGTACTTC

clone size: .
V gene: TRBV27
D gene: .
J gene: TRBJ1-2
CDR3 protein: CASSLARFGGYTF
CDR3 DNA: TGTGCCAGCAGTTTGGCCAGGTTCGGTGGCTACACCTTC

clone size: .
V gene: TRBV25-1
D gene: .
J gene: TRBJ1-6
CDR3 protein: CASSREYNSPLHF
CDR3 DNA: TGTGCCAGCAGTAGAGAGTATAATTCACCCCTCCACTTT

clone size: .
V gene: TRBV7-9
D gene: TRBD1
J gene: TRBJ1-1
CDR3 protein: CASSPQATGGNTEAFF
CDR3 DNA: TGTGCCAGCAGCCCCCAAGCGACAGGGGGAAACACTGAAGCTTTCTTT

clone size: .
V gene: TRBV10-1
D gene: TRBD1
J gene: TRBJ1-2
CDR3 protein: CASSATGDYGYTF
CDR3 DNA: TGCGCCAGCAGCGCGACAGGGGATTATGGCTACACCTTC

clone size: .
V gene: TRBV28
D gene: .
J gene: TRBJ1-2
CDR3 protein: CASSFAGGYGYTF
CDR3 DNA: TGTGCCAGCAGTTTTGCCGGGGGCTATGGCTACACCTTC

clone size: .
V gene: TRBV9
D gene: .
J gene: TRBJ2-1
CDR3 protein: CASSGVQVSYNEQFF
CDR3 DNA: TGTGCCAGCAGCGGGGTACAGGTTTCCTACAATGAGCAGTTCTTC

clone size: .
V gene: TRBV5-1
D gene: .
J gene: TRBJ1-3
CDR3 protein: CASSLTGLISGNTIYF
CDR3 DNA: TGCGCCAGCAGCTTGACGGGACTGATCTCTGGAAACACCATATATTTT

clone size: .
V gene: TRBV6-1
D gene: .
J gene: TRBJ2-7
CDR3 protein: CASSGLASNPLEQYF
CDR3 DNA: TGTGCCAGCAGTGGGCTAGCCTCCAACCCCTTGGAGCAGTACTTC

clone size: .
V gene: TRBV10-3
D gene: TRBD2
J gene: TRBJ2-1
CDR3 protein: CAISPSGNNEQFF
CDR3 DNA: TGTGCCATCAGTCCTAGCGGGAACAATGAGCAGTTCTTC

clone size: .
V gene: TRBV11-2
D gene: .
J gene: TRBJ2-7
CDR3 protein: CASSLGPGDEQYF
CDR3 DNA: TGTGCCAGCAGCTTAGGGCCAGGGGACGAGCAGTACTTC

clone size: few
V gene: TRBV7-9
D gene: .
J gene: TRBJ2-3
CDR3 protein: CSSGPSGTDTQYF
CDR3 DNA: TGTTCCAGCGGTCCGAGTGGCACAGATACGCAGTATTTT

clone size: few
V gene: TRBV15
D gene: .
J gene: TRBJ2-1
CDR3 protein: CATSREGNPFLGEEFF
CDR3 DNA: TGTGCCACCAGCAGAGAGGGGAACCCCTTTCTCGGGGAGGAGTTCTTC

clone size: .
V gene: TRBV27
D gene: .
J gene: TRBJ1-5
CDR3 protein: CASSPTGVGNQPQHF
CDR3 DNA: TGTGCCAGCAGTCCTACAGGAGTGGGCAATCAGCCCCAGCATTTT

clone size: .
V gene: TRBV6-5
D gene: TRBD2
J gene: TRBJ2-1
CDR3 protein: CASSKLAGGYNEQFF
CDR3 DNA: TGTGCCAGCAGCAAACTAGCGGGGGGGTACAATGAGCAGTTCTTC

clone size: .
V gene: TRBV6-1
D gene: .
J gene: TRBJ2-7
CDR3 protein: CASSEQTGYRYEQYF
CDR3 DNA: TGTGCCAGCAGCGAACAGACAGGTTACCGCTACGAGCAGTACTTC

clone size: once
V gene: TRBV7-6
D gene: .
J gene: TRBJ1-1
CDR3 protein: CASSFVVLNTEAFF
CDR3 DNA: TGTGCCAGCAGTTTCGTCGTTTTGAACACTGAAGCTTTCTTT

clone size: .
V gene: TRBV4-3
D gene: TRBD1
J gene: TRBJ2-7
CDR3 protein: CASSPGRGGYYEQYF
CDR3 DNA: TGCGCCAGCAGCCCGGGAAGAGGGGGCTACTACGAGCAGTACTTC

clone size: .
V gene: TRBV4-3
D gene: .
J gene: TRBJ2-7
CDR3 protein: CASSLGGGALPYEQYF
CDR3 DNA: TGCGCCAGCAGCCTCGGAGGGGGGGCCCTCCCCTACGAGCAGTACTTC

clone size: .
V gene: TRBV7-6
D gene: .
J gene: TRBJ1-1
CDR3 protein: CASSSGSNTEAFF
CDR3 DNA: TGTGCCAGCAGCTCAGGGTCGAACACTGAAGCTTTCTTT

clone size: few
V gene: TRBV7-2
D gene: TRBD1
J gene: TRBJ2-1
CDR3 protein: CASSSTGTDPNEQFF
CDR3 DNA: TGTGCCAGCAGCTCCACCGGGACAGACCCTAATGAGCAGTTCTTC

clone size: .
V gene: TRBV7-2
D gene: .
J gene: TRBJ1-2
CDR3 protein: CASSLAQQGSYGYTF
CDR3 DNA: TGTGCCAGCAGCTTAGCGCAACAGGGTAGCTATGGCTACACCTTC